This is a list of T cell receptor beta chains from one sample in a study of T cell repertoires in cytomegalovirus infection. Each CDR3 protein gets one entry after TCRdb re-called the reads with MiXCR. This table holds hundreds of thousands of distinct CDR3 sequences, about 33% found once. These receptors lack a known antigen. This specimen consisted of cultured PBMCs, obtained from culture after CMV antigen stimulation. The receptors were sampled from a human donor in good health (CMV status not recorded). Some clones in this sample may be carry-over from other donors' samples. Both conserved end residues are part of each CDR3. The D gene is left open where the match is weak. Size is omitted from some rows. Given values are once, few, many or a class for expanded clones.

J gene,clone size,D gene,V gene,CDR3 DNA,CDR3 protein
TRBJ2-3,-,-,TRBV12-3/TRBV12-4,TGTGCCAGCGCTGCCCAGGGGCGCGCAGATACGCAGTATTTT,CASAAQGRADTQYF
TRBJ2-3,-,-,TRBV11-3,TGTGCCAGCAGCACACACCTTGGGGCCTCAGATACGCAGTATTTT,CASSTHLGASDTQYF
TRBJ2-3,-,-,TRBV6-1,TGTGCCAGCAGCCCCGGGACACGGACAGATACGCAGTATTTT,CASSPGTRTDTQYF
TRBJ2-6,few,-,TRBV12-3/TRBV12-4,TGTGCCAGCAGTTCTTCCTATGGTTCCGGGGCCAACGTCCTGACTTTC,CASSSSYGSGANVLTF
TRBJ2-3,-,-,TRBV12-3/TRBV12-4,TGTGCCAGCAGTTTCAGGTCGGGGTCAGATACGCAGTATTTT,CASSFRSGSDTQYF
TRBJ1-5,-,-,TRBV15,TGTGCCACCAGCCTGCGCAATCAGCCCCAGCATTTT,CATSLRNQPQHF
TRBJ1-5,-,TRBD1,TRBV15,TGTGCCACCAGCCCGGACAGGACGGGCCAGCCCCAGCATTTT,CATSPDRTGQPQHF
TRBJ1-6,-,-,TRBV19,TGTGCCAGTAGACCGGACGTAAATTCACCCCTCCACTTT,CASRPDVNSPLHF
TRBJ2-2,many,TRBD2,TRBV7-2,TGTGCCAGCAGCTTGTCTAGCGGAAACACCGGGGAGCTGTTTTTT,CASSLSSGNTGELFF
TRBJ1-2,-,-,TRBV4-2,TGTGCCAGCAGCCAAGGGGCAGGGACCTATGGAAGCTACACCTTC,CASSQGAGTYGSYTF
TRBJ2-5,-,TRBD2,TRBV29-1,TGCAGCGTTGGATTTAGCGGGAGGTGGGAAGAGACCCAGTACTTC,CSVGFSGRWEETQYF
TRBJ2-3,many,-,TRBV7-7,TGTGCCAGCAGCTTGGGCAGGGGAGGTACAGATACGCAGTATTTT,CASSLGRGGTDTQYF
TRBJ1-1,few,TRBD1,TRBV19,TGTGCCAGTAGTATGGGACAGGTGGGGAACACTGAAGCTTTCTTT,CASSMGQVGNTEAFF
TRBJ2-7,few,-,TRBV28,TGTGCCAGCAGTCCCCTCGGCGGGGAGGAAGAGCAGTACTTC,CASSPLGGEEEQYF
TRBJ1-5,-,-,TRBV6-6,TGTGCCAGCAGTGAGGGGGGCGCGGATCAGCCCCAGCATTTT,CASSEGGADQPQHF
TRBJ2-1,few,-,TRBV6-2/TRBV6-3,TGTGCCAGCAGAAACCCCGGCTTAAATGAGCAGTTCTTC,CASRNPGLNEQFF
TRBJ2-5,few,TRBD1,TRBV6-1,TGTGCCAGCAGTGAGGACAGGGTCCAAGAGACCCAGTACTTC,CASSEDRVQETQYF
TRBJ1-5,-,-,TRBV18,TGTGCCAGCTCACCAGGTCAGGATCAGCCCCAGCATTTT,CASSPGQDQPQHF
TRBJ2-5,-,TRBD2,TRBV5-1,TGCGCCAGCAGCTTGGAACCTAGCGGGAGAGAGACCCAGTACTTC,CASSLEPSGRETQYF
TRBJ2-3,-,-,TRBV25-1,TGTGCCAGCAGTGAACCCCCCCCAGATACGCAGTATTTT,CASSEPPPDTQYF
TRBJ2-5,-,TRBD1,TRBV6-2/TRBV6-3,TGTGCCAGCAGCACCTTCCGGGACAGGGAAGAGACCCAGTACTTC,CASSTFRDREETQYF
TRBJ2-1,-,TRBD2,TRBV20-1,TGCAGTGCTCGGCTAGCGGGAGTCAATGAGCAGTTCTTC,CSARLAGVNEQFF
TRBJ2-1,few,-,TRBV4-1,TGCGCCAGCAGCCAGTTTTTGGGTACAAGCTCCTACAATGAGCAGTTCTTC,CASSQFLGTSSYNEQFF
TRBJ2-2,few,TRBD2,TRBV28,TGTGCCAGCACCCTTGAGACTAGCGGGGTGAGAAACACCGGGGAGCTGTTTTTT,CASTLETSGVRNTGELFF
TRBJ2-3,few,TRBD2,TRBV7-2,TGTGCCAGCAGCTTAGGGGGGACTAGCGGGGCAGTTTATTTT,CASSLGGTSGAVYF
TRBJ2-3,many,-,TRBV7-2,TGTGCCAGCAGCCAGTACGGGTTGGGGCAAGCAGATACGCAGTATTTT,CASSQYGLGQADTQYF
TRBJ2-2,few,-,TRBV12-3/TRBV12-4,TGTGCCAGCCACTCCCCGGGAAGCGGGGAGCTGTTTTTT,CASHSPGSGELFF
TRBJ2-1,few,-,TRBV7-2,TGTGCCAGCAGCCCACAACACTCCGAAAGATACTACAATGAGCAGTTCTTC,CASSPQHSERYYNEQFF
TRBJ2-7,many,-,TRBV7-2,TGTGCCAGCAGCTTAAATCGGGTCCTCTCCTACGAGCAGTACTTC,CASSLNRVLSYEQYF